This T cell receptor (beta chain) stems from a study of blood T cells in healthy people across ages. Between the trimmed V and J ends, which lost 5 bases and 2 bases, there was a span of 10 bases. Germline V lookup: CDR1 SGHNT, CDR2 YYREEE (reference sequence). The CDR3 is made up of 13 amino acids. There were at least 5.5 micrograms of total RNA extracted from every sample. A second roughly 6 to 12 cycle PCR used barcoded and J-beta primers. TCRdb reprocessed the 5' RACE reads via MiXCR and lists one record per CDR3 protein. The data contain 660,000 or so distinct CDR3 sequences, about 53% of them singletons. A remark on this clonotype: Its antigen remains unidentified.

Findings and caveats of the study: Possibly confounding the expanded clonotype changes was the fact that donor CMV status was unknown.

The material sequenced was blood. This TCR came from a man in his sixties in good health. The chain combines TRBV5-4 with TRBJ1-2; D remains ambiguous. CDR3 DNA: TGTGCCAGCAGGGCCGGGAGGAACTATGGCTACACCTTC. The encoded protein is CASRAGRNYGYTF.